This entry lists 25 T cell receptor beta chains sequenced from one sample in a study of cytomegalovirus exposure and HLA in healthy donors. The PCR was carried out with 60 Vbeta primers and 13 Jbeta primers. Assay: immunoSEQ multiplex PCR; the TCRdb copy retains only in-frame clones and omits some. The sample holds under 250,000 clones, roughly four fifths seen once. Specimen: PBMCs. These receptors came from a man aged 25 to 45 in good health and CMV-seronegative.

This sequence joins TRBV30 and TRBJ1-1, with 11 bases that match TRBD1. After removal of 0 bases from V and 6 bases from J, the junction contained 6 bases not matched to a gene. From germline, CDR1 is GTSNPN and CDR2 SVGIG (reference sequence). The CDR3 runs 15 residues. CDR3 residues: CAWSVRTGGASEAFF. The CDR3, as DNA: TGTGCCTGGAGTGTACGGACAGGGGGCGCCTCTGAAGCTTTCTTT.

CDR3 DNA: TGTGCCAGCAGCCAAGGGACTATTGGAAACACCATATATTTT. As protein: CASSQGTIGNTIYF. The V and J genes are TRBV4-2 and TRBJ1-3, with D uncertain. Germline V gene lookup returns CDR1 LGHNA and CDR2 YNFKEQ. This CDR3 contains 14 residues. Deletions cut 1 base from V and 3 bases from J, with 7 bases between.

This clone was seen only a few times. This chain uses TRBV5-4 with TRBJ2-5, with 9 bases lining up with TRBD2. The length of the CDR3 is 15 residues. The junction had 9 bases not matched to a gene; V was cut back by 4 bases and J by 5 bases. The V gene's germline CDR1 is SGHNT and CDR2 YYREEE (reference sequence). CDR3: CASSAWLAGKETQYF. The CDR3 bases are TGTGCCAGCAGCGCCTGGCTAGCGGGAAAGGAGACCCAGTACTTC.

This clone was picked up a small number of times. This chain connects TRBV5-6 to TRBJ2-7; D remains unclear. CDR3 length: 15 amino acids. Trimming pared 2 bases from V and 0 bases from J, leaving 12 bases between. The germline gives CDR1 SGHDT, CDR2 YYEEEE. In nucleotides, the CDR3 is TGTGCCAGCAGCTTCGGTTCCCCAGGCTCCTACGAGCAGTACTTC. Its protein is CASSFGSPGSYEQYF.

The V call is TRBV10-3, the J call TRBJ2-7, with D maybe TRBD2 (6 bases). This CDR3 is built from 13 residues. The V gene lost 7 bases and the J gene lost 3 bases, with 13 bases spanning the gap. Germline CDR1 is ENHRY and CDR2 is SYGVKD. The DNA for the CDR3 is TGTGCCATCACCCCCTCGCGGGACTACGAGCAGTACTTC. It yields the protein CAITPSRDYEQYF.

This clone appeared a single time. The chain joins TRBV19 to TRBJ1-1; TRBD1 matches at 7 bases. Germline V CDR1 and CDR2: LNHDA, SQIVND (reference sequence). V lost 10 bases, J lost 0 bases, and 5 bases stayed unmatched. The CDR3 length is 13 residues. CDR3 in DNA: TGTGCCACTGGGGGACAGTTGAACACTGAAGCTTTCTTT. It encodes CATGGQLNTEAFF.

The chain uses TRBV14 and TRBJ1-1, with D unresolved. V shed 1 base and J shed 3 bases, with 9 bases lying between them. Germline loops: CDR1 SGHDN, CDR2 FVKESK. The CDR3 runs 14 residues. Here the CDR3 reads CASSQVVGHTEAFF. CDR3 in DNA: TGTGCCAGCAGCCAAGTCGTCGGTCACACTGAAGCTTTCTTT.

This clone was seen a handful of times. V is TRBV19 and J is TRBJ1-1; a weak D match, TRBD1 (5 bases). The CDR3 totals 17 residues. V lost 4 bases and J 8 bases, leaving 26 bases between the germline ends. CDR1 LNHDA and CDR2 SQIVND come from the germline V gene (reference sequence). The CDR3 protein is CASSTPGTADYSLEAFF. The CDR3 DNA is TGTGCCAGTAGTACCCCAGGGACCGCGGACTACTCCCTCGAAGCTTTCTTT.

This clone was seen a few times. The chain combines TRBV9 with TRBJ2-4, with D maybe TRBD1 (7 bases). Germline-derived CDR1 and CDR2 are SGDLS and YYNGEE. The CDR3 runs 16 residues. V was pared by 2 bases and J by 0 bases, with 12 bases between. CDR3: CASSVQGGLAKNIQYF. Here the CDR3 DNA reads TGTGCCAGCAGCGTTCAGGGGGGTCTAGCCAAAAACATTCAGTACTTC.

The V call is TRBV7-3, the J call TRBJ2-3, with 9 bases identical to TRBD2. The CDR3 has 16 amino acids. Germline CDR1 reads SGHTA; CDR2 reads FQGTGA. After removal of 1 base from V and 7 bases from J, the junction contained 9 bases not matched to a gene. CDR3 DNA sequence: TGTGCCAGCAGCTTAAGTCCAGCGGGAGGACGAAATACGCAGTATTTT. The encoded protein is CASSLSPAGGRNTQYF.

V usage is TRBV28 and J usage is TRBJ2-7; D gene uncertain. The CDR3 is made up of 17 amino acids. Germline assignment: CDR1 MDHEN and CDR2 SYDVKM. Trimming shortened V by 2 bases and J by 1 base, and 18 bases separated the two germline ends. The CDR3 nucleotides read TGTGCCAGCAGTTTAGTAATCAGGTGGTCCCCTTCCTACGAGCAGTACTTC. This sequence encodes CASSLVIRWSPSYEQYF.

The rearrangement joins TRBV4-1 to TRBJ2-3; 10 nucleotides match TRBD1. CDR1 and CDR2 (germline): MGHRA, YSYEKL. The CDR3 totals 15 residues. The junction had 3 bases not matched to a gene; V was cut back by 1 base and J by 5 bases. The CDR3 DNA is TGCGCCAGCAGCCAAGGACAGGGGGCCGGAGATACGCAGTATTTT. Residues: CASSQGQGAGDTQYF.

V and J are TRBV28 and TRBJ1-2; 7 bases fit TRBD1. The ends lost 1 base at V and 8 bases at J; junction bases unmatched: 4. The CDR3 has 13 residues. CDR1 is MDHEN and CDR2 is SYDVKM in the germline V gene. The CDR3 DNA reads TGTGCCAGCAGTTTATCGACAGGGAGGGGCTACACCTTC. Encoded protein: CASSLSTGRGYTF.

The chain couples TRBV11-1 to TRBJ1-3; D is unclear. Trimming cost V 5 bases and J 0 bases, with 8 bases left between them. The CDR3 extends over 14 amino acids. Germline V gene data show CDR1 as SGHAT and CDR2 as FQDESV (reference sequence). The CDR3 spells CASSAAGSGNTIYF. CDR3 coding DNA: TGTGCCAGCAGCGCCGCCGGCTCTGGAAACACCATATATTTT.

The J gene is TRBJ1-1, the V gene TRBV6-1; no firm D call. CDR3 length: 14 amino acids. From germline, CDR1 is MNHNS and CDR2 SASEGT. V was clipped by 4 bases and J by 4 bases, with 13 bases between them. This CDR3 reads CASSGSVGGTEAFF. The CDR3 DNA follows: TGTGCCAGCAGTGGGTCTGTGGGAGGCACTGAAGCTTTCTTT.

For the CDR3, the DNA is TGTGCCAGCAGCGGACAGGGGTTAACCTCTGGAAACACCATATATTTT. Its translation: CASSGQGLTSGNTIYF. The V call is TRBV25-1, the J call TRBJ1-3, with TRBD1 matching 9 bases. The CDR3 has 16 amino acids. From germline, CDR1 is MGHDK and CDR2 SYGVNS. Trimming cost V 6 bases and J 0 bases; bases outside gene matches: 6.

This sequence joins TRBV6-5 and TRBJ1-2; 9 nucleotides agree with TRBD1. V shed 6 bases, J shed 8 bases, and the junction held 10 bases outside the gene matches. Germline CDR1 and CDR2: MNHEY and SVGAGI. CDR3 length equals 14 residues. CDR3 sequence reads: CASRTPTGGGGYTF. As DNA, the CDR3 is TGTGCCAGCAGGACACCGACAGGGGGAGGCGGCTACACCTTC.

This chain connects TRBV25-1 to TRBJ2-7; D perhaps matches TRBD1 (6 bases). The CDR3 has 18 amino acids. CDR1 is MGHDK and CDR2 is SYGVNS in the germline V gene. Trimming removed 4 bases from V and 6 bases from J, with 28 bases in between. CDR3 sequence: CASSGFIMGAGRIVEQYF. CDR3 sequence (DNA): TGTGCCAGCAGTGGGTTTATAATGGGGGCAGGGCGTATCGTCGAGCAGTACTTC.

This clone appeared once. The chain combines TRBV5-4 with TRBJ2-3; possible D gene TRBD2, 5 bases. V was clipped by 2 bases and J by 0 bases, with 16 bases between them. CDR3 length equals 17 residues. Germline V gene data show CDR1 as SGHNT and CDR2 as YYREEE (reference sequence). The CDR3: CASSFHPRRTSTDTQYF. Written as DNA, the CDR3 is TGTGCCAGCAGCTTTCATCCGCGACGGACTAGCACAGATACGCAGTATTTT.

This clone was counted between two and nine times. The chain combines TRBV7-2 with TRBJ2-1; D not resolved. V lost 3 bases to trimming and J lost 5 bases, with 5 bases between them. The CDR3 extends over 12 amino acids. Germline lookup yields CDR1 SGHTA and CDR2 FQGNSA. In nucleotides, the CDR3 is TGTGCCAGCAGCTTCTATCACAATGAGCAGTTCTTC. This translates into CASSFYHNEQFF.

V gene TRBV28 combines with J gene TRBJ1-1, with 10 bases matching TRBD1. CDR3 length equals 14 residues. Unmatched junction bases numbered 5, after V lost 6 bases and J lost 4 bases. In germline, CDR1 is MDHEN, CDR2 SYDVKM. For the CDR3, the DNA is TGTGCCAGCAGCAGGACAGGGGGTTCCACTGAAGCTTTCTTT. It encodes CASSRTGGSTEAFF.

A note on this clone: The sample carries other DNA sequences with the same CDR3. V and J are TRBV9 and TRBJ1-2, with 9 bases aligning to TRBD1. The germline V gene has CDR1 SGDLS and CDR2 YYNGEE. The ends lost 2 bases at V and 4 bases at J; junction bases unmatched: 3. The CDR3 consists of 14 residues. The DNA for the CDR3 is TGTGCCAGCAGCGTGGGACAGGGCGCCTATGGCTACACCTTC. It encodes CASSVGQGAYGYTF. The variable domain in full, with the rest retrieved from reference TRBV9 and TRBJ1-2, is DSGVTQTPKHLITATGQRVTLRCSPRSGDLSVYWYQQSLDQGLQFLIQYYNGEERAKGNILERFSAQQFPDLHSELNLSSLELGDSALYFCASSVGQGAYGYTFGSGTRLTVV.

In this sample, this clone turned up a few times. The genes are TRBV5-4 and TRBJ2-1; 9 bases map to TRBD2. V shed 0 bases and J 7 bases; nucleotides not matched to a gene: 2. Looked up from germline, CDR1 is SGHNT and CDR2 is YYREEE (reference sequence). The CDR3 extends over 14 amino acids. For the CDR3, the DNA is TGTGCCAGCAGCTTGGGCGGGAGGGAGAATGAGCAGTTCTTC. It translates to CASSLGGRENEQFF.

This sequence joins TRBV5-1 and TRBJ1-3; 7 bases fit TRBD1. The CDR3 covers 16 residues. Germline assignment: CDR1 SGHRS and CDR2 YFSETQ. V trimming: 2 bases; J trimming: 0 bases; junction bases outside the gene matches: 5. The CDR3 here is CASSFKQGGSGNTIYF. The CDR3 DNA is TGCGCCAGCAGCTTCAAGCAGGGGGGCTCTGGAAACACCATATATTTT.

The chain recombines TRBV28 with TRBJ1-3, with D unclear. V lost 3 bases and J 1 base, leaving 7 bases between the germline ends. Germline V gene sequence: CDR1 MDHEN, CDR2 SYDVKM. CDR3 size: 14 residues. The CDR3 sequence: CASSFRYSGNTIYF. DNA of the CDR3: TGTGCCAGCAGTTTTCGGTATTCTGGAAACACCATATATTTT.